One sample yielded the 29 T cell receptor beta chains listed below, sequenced in a study of PD-1 blockade in classical Hodgkin lymphoma. Here immunoSEQ multiplex PCR was the method, and the copy in TCRdb shows in-frame clones only, minus some. The repertoire has approximately 41,000 clones, around 78% of them found once; the top ten carry around an eighth. The patients all showed relapse after autologous stem cell transplantation, while their brentuximab vedotin exposure varied. Sequences were derived from peripheral blood mononuclear cells (PBMCs), sampled at baseline. The receptors were sampled from a human donor with classical Hodgkin lymphoma.

V and J are TRBV23-1 and TRBJ1-5; TRBD1 matches at 7 bases. TRBV23-1 is an ORF for which the function is uncertain. V was pared by 0 bases and J by 5 bases, with 1 base of the junction left unmatched. This CDR3 contains 14 residues. CDR3 nucleotide sequence: TGCGCCAGCAGTCAATCTAGGGGGCATCAGCCCCAGCATTTT. Translated: CASSQSRGHQPQHF.

V and J are TRBV9 and TRBJ2-5; 13 bases line up with TRBD2. The better agreement between TRBJ2-7 and the DNA end casts doubt on the J call. The length of the CDR3 is 17 residues. CDR1 and CDR2 (germline): SGDLS, YYNGEE. The CDR3 loop is CASSVGLAGAPSYEQYF. CDR3 nucleotides: TGTGCCAGCAGCGTCGGACTAGCGGGGGCCCCCTCCTACGAGCAGTACTTC.

This clone was detected a few times. This chain links TRBV10-1 with TRBJ1-2; D gene ambiguous. Looked up from germline, CDR1 is WNHNN and CDR2 is SYGVQD (reference sequence). CDR3 length: 13 residues. The V end lost 2 bases, the J end lost 8 bases, and 12 bases lay between the germline ends. This chain's CDR3 is CASSEPRKDGYTF. As DNA, the CDR3 is TGCGCCAGCAGTGAGCCTCGAAAGGACGGCTACACCTTC.

The gene calls are TRBV7-2 and TRBJ2-1; 11 bases are shared with TRBD1. V gave up 1 base and J gave up 8 bases; unmatched junction bases: 4. Germline CDR1 is SGHTA and CDR2 is FQGNSA. This CDR3 region has 15 residues. DNA of the CDR3: TGTGCCAGCAGCTTAGAGGGACAGGGGGGCGATGAGCAGTTCTTC. As protein: CASSLEGQGGDEQFF.

This clone was counted a few times. The genes are TRBV2 and TRBJ1-2; D is unresolved. The CDR3 loop spans 12 amino acids. Germline V gene lookup returns CDR1 SNHLY and CDR2 FYNNEI. V shed 1 base and J shed 8 bases, with 8 bases lying between them. CDR3 bases: TGTGCCAGCAGTGAAGTAGGGAGCGGCTACACCTTC. The encoded protein is CASSEVGSGYTF.

V usage is TRBV7-6 and J usage is TRBJ2-5; tentatively, D is TRBD1 or TRBD2 (5 bases each). Germline loops: CDR1 SGHVS, CDR2 FNYEAQ. The CDR3 length is 14 residues. V lost 3 bases and J 6 bases, leaving 14 bases between the germline ends. The CDR3 reads CASSLPGAMKTQYF. The CDR3 region has the DNA TGTGCCAGCAGCTTGCCCGGGGCGATGAAGACCCAGTACTTC.

The rearrangement uses TRBV19 and TRBJ2-7, with D possibly TRBD2 on 7 matching bases. This CDR3 has 13 residues. V was pared by 9 bases and J by 5 bases, with 17 bases between. Germline V lookup: CDR1 LNHDA, CDR2 SQIVND (reference sequence). CDR3 sequence (DNA): TGTGCCAGCTCCGTGAGGGGGGGCCACGAGCAGTACTTC. Amino acids: CASSVRGGHEQYF.

The chain employs TRBV27 and TRBJ2-6; 7 nucleotides line up with TRBD2. Trimming at V came to 6 bases and at J to 2 bases, leaving 4 bases not matched to a gene. The CDR3 has 15 amino acids. Germline V gene data show CDR1 as MNHEY and CDR2 as SMNVEV (reference sequence). The CDR3 DNA is TGTGCCAGCAGCCGAGGGACTACTGGGGCCAACGTCCTGACTTTC. Protein: CASSRGTTGANVLTF.

The gene calls are TRBV11-2 and TRBJ2-1; D ambiguous. CDR1 is SGHAT, CDR2 FQNNGV, per germline. The V gene lost 0 bases and the J gene lost 10 bases, with 7 bases spanning the gap. CDR3 length: 12 amino acids. CDR3 DNA: TGTGCCAGCAGCTTAGATGCGACGGAGCAGTTCTTC. It is translated as CASSLDATEQFF.

This clone has just one count. The rearrangement links TRBV6-6 to TRBJ2-3, with D uncertain. CDR1 MNHNY and CDR2 SVGAGI come from the germline V gene (reference sequence). Trimming pared 4 bases from V and 6 bases from J, leaving 11 bases between. CDR3 length: 13 residues. Here the CDR3 DNA reads TGTGCCAGCAGTTGGGTCATGGGGGATACGCAGTATTTT. It encodes CASSWVMGDTQYF.

The rearrangement links TRBV7-2 to TRBJ2-7; D unclear. CDR3 size: 12 residues. V was trimmed by 2 bases and J by 5 bases, leaving 7 bases between them. Germline V gives CDR1 SGHTA, CDR2 FQGNSA. The CDR3 here is CASSLIRDEQYF. In DNA form, the CDR3 reads TGTGCCAGCAGCTTAATAAGGGACGAGCAGTACTTC.

This rearrangement joins TRBV9 to TRBJ2-3, with D unclear. Germline CDR1 reads SGDLS; CDR2 reads YYNGEE. V was cut by 2 bases and J by 3 bases, with 4 bases left in between. The CDR3 covers 12 residues. DNA of the CDR3: TGTGCCAGCAGCGTGTTTACAGATACGCAGTATTTT. Its protein is CASSVFTDTQYF.

This rearrangement joins TRBV6-1 to TRBJ1-1, with no clear D. The CDR3 is made up of 13 amino acids. V dropped 7 bases and J dropped 7 bases, with 16 bases sitting between them. The germline V gene encodes CDR1 MNHNS and CDR2 SASEGT. The CDR3 protein is CASITPDANEAFF. The CDR3 DNA reads TGTGCCAGCATTACACCGGACGCGAATGAAGCTTTCTTT.

The V call is TRBV5-8, the J call TRBJ1-5; the D gene is possibly TRBD1 (6 bases). V lost 2 bases to trimming and J lost 6 bases, with 9 bases between them. The germline V gene encodes CDR1 SGHTS and CDR2 YDEGEE. The CDR3 is 13 residues long. The CDR3 loop reads CASSFTGRQPQHF. CDR3 DNA sequence: TGTGCCAGCAGCTTTACAGGGCGTCAGCCCCAGCATTTT.

The chain combines TRBV7-6 with TRBJ2-7; a possible D gene is TRBD1 (5 bases). Germline lookup yields CDR1 SGHVS and CDR2 FNYEAQ. This CDR3 comprises 15 residues. The ends were cut back, 5 bases at V and 2 bases at J, with 16 bases in the middle. CDR3 in DNA: TGTGCCAGCAGCCAAGGGGCAGGGTTCCCCTACGAGCAGTACTTC. It codes for CASSQGAGFPYEQYF.

The chain uses TRBV9 and TRBJ2-5, with D possibly being TRBD1 (6 bases). Germline V gives CDR1 SGDLS, CDR2 YYNGEE. Trimming stripped 4 bases from V and 5 bases from J, with 21 bases between. The CDR3 extends over 16 amino acids. The CDR3 region has the DNA TGTGCCAGCAGCCCACTTCCCCCACAGGGTCAGGAGACCCAGTACTTC. The encoded protein is CASSPLPPQGQETQYF. Variable domain in full (rest from reference TRBV9 and TRBJ2-5): DSGVTQTPKHLITATGQRVTLRCSPRSGDLSVYWYQQSLDQGLQFLIQYYNGEERAKGNILERFSAQQFPDLHSELNLSSLELGDSALYFCASSPLPPQGQETQYFGPGTRLLVL.

This chain joins TRBV19 and TRBJ1-1; the D is unclear. Trimming shortened V by 5 bases and J by 0 bases, and 10 bases separated the two germline ends. Germline CDR1 and CDR2: LNHDA and SQIVND (reference sequence). CDR3 length: 14 residues. The CDR3 DNA sequence: TGTGCCAGTAGTGGGAATTACATGAACACTGAAGCTTTCTTT. This gives the protein CASSGNYMNTEAFF.

J is TRBJ1-1 and V is TRBV5-1; D is undetermined. The CDR3 loop spans 13 amino acids. V gave up 2 bases and J gave up 0 bases, with 5 bases separating them. Per the germline V gene, CDR1 is SGHRS and CDR2 is YFSETQ. The CDR3 DNA is TGCGCCAGCAGCTTACAAATGAACACTGAAGCTTTCTTT. Amino acids: CASSLQMNTEAFF.

The rearrangement links TRBV30 to TRBJ2-2, with 8 bases lining up with TRBD2. Germline CDR1 is GTSNPN and CDR2 is SVGIG (reference sequence). J gave up 4 bases and V 3 bases, and 7 bases lay outside the gene matches. The CDR3 is made up of 15 amino acids. The chain's CDR3 is CAWRRSAGGTGELFF. CDR3 DNA: TGTGCCTGGAGAAGGTCTGCGGGGGGCACCGGGGAGCTGTTTTTT.

CDR3 sequence (DNA): TGTGCCAGCAGCAAAGCAGGACAGGGGTTTGAGCAGTACTTC. As protein: CASSKAGQGFEQYF. This chain links TRBV21-1 with TRBJ2-7; the table assigns TRBD1, which was not confirmed against the DNA. TRBV21-1 is reported as a pseudogene. CDR3 length: 14 amino acids.

J is TRBJ2-5 and V is TRBV12-5; 7 nucleotides line up with TRBD2. Germline V gene sequence: CDR1 LGHNT, CDR2 FRNRAP. CDR3 length: 15 residues. The trim removed 6 bases at V and 4 bases at J, leaving 11 bases unmatched. The CDR3 DNA sequence: TGTGCTAGTGGCCGGGGTACTAGCGTTGGAGAGACCCAGTACTTC. Translation gives CASGRGTSVGETQYF.

The V gene is TRBV9, the J gene TRBJ1-4; D gene uncertain. The germline gives CDR1 SGDLS, CDR2 YYNGEE. The CDR3 spans 15 residues. Deletions cut 5 bases from V and 6 bases from J, with 17 bases between. CDR3 bases: TGTGCCAGCAGTGACCTCCGAGACAACGATGAAAAACTGTTTTTT. It yields the protein CASSDLRDNDEKLFF. Using reference TRBV9 and TRBJ1-4 for the parts outside the CDR3, the full variable domain is DSGVTQTPKHLITATGQRVTLRCSPRSGDLSVYWYQQSLDQGLQFLIQYYNGEERAKGNILERFSAQQFPDLHSELNLSSLELGDSALYFCASSDLRDNDEKLFFGSGTQLSVL.

About this clone itself: This specimen includes other DNA sequences encoding the same CDR3. The rearrangement uses TRBV2 and TRBJ1-1, with 10 bases that match TRBD1. This CDR3 is built from 14 residues. The junction had 1 base not matched to a gene; V was cut back by 3 bases and J by 3 bases. CDR1 SNHLY and CDR2 FYNNEI come from the germline V gene. CDR3 in amino acids: CASSDGQGDTEAFF. CDR3 coding DNA: TGTGCCAGCAGTGACGGACAGGGGGACACTGAAGCTTTCTTT. Full variable domain (rest looked up from reference TRBV2 and TRBJ1-1): EPEVTQTPSHQVTQMGQEVILRCVPISNHLYFYWYRQILGQKVEFLVSFYNNEISEKSEIFDDQFSVERPDGSNFTLKIRSTKLEDSAMYFCASSDGQGDTEAFFGQGTRLTVV.

The chain combines TRBV18 with TRBJ1-4, with a weak D call TRBD1 (5 bases). The CDR3 totals 16 residues. The germline V gene encodes CDR1 KGHSH and CDR2 LQKENI. V was trimmed by 0 bases and J by 4 bases, leaving 12 bases between them. The CDR3 DNA reads as TGTGCCAGCTCACCACCGCGTCAGGGCTATAATGAAAAACTGTTTTTT. Translating gives CASSPPRQGYNEKLFF.

The chain recombines TRBV7-8 with TRBJ1-2; possible D gene TRBD1, 6 bases. Deletions cut 1 base from V and 3 bases from J, with 12 bases between. The CDR3 length is 15 residues. Germline loops: CDR1 SGHVS, CDR2 FQNEAQ. The DNA of the CDR3 is TGTGCCAGCAGCTTAGGGGAGGGGGGTTACTATGGCTACACCTTC. Translated: CASSLGEGGYYGYTF.

The chain links TRBV7-6 to TRBJ1-6, with D perhaps TRBD1 (6 bases). The ends were cut back, 3 bases at V and 0 bases at J, with 9 bases in the middle. This CDR3 is 16 amino acids long. Germline-derived CDR1 and CDR2 are SGHVS and FNYEAQ. CDR3 nucleotides: TGTGCCAGCAGCTTGGAACAGGGCTCCTATAATTCACCCCTCCACTTT. It translates to CASSLEQGSYNSPLHF.

This sequence joins TRBV9 and TRBJ2-5; 8 bases align to TRBD1. Trimming removed 4 bases from V and 4 bases from J; junction bases left unmatched: 9. Per the germline V gene, CDR1 is SGDLS and CDR2 is YYNGEE. This CDR3 is 15 amino acids long. CDR3 bases: TGTGCCAGCAGCACTCGGACAGGGCGGGGAGAGACCCAGTACTTC. Its translation is CASSTRTGRGETQYF.

V gene TRBV4-1 combines with J gene TRBJ1-2, with D perhaps matching TRBD1 (5 bases). V was cut by 0 bases and J by 7 bases, with 15 bases left in between. Germline CDR1 MGHRA, CDR2 YSYEKL. This CDR3 is 15 amino acids long. The CDR3 loop is CASSQERYGASGYTF. CDR3 bases: TGCGCCAGCAGCCAAGAGCGCTACGGGGCTTCTGGCTACACCTTC.

The chain combines TRBV7-9 with TRBJ1-1, with D maybe TRBD1 (6 bases). V lost 2 bases, J lost 4 bases, and 14 bases lay in between. Germline V lookup: CDR1 SEHNR, CDR2 FQNEAQ (reference sequence). The CDR3 runs to 15 residues. CDR3 DNA: TGTGCCAGCAGCTTACAGACAGGCCGACGCACTGAAGCTTTCTTT. Protein sequence: CASSLQTGRRTEAFF.